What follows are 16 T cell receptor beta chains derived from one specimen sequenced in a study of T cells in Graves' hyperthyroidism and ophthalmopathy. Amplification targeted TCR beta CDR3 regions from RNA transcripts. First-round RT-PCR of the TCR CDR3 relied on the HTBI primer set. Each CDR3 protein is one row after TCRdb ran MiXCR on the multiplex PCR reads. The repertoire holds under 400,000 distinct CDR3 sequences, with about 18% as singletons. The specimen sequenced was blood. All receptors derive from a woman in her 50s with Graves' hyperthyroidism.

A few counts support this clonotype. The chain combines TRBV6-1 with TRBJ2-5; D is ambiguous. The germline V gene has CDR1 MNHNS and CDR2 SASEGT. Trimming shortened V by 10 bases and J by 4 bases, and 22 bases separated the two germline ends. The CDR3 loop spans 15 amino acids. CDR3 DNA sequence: TGTGCCACCGCTCTAACAACCTCCGGGTCAGAGACCCAGTACTTC. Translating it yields CATALTTSGSETQYF.

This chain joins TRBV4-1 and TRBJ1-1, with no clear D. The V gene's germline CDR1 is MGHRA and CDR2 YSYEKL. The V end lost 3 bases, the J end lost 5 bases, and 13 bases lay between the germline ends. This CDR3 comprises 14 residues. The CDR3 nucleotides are TGCGCCAGCAGCCACCTTGTCGGACGGACTGAAGCTTTCTTT. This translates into CASSHLVGRTEAFF.

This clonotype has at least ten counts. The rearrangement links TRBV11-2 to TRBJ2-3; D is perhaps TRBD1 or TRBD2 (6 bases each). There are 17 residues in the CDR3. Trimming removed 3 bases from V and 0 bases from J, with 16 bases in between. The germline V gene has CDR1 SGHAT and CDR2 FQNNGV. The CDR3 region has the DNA TGTGCCAGCAGCTTGCTACCGGGGGCCCCTAGCACAGATACGCAGTATTTT. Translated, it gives CASSLLPGAPSTDTQYF. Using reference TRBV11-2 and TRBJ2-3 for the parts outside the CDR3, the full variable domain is EAGVAQSPRYKIIEKRQSVAFWCNPISGHATLYWYQQILGQGPKLLIQFQNNGVVDDSQLPKDRFSAERLKGVDSTLKIQPAKLEDSAVYLCASSLLPGAPSTDTQYFGPGTRLTVL.

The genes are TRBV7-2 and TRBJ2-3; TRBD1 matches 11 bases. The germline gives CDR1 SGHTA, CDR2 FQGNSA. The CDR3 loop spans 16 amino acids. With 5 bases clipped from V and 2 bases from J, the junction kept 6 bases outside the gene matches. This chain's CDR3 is CASSPGTGGDTDTQYF. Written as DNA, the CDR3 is TGTGCCAGCAGCCCAGGGACAGGGGGGGACACAGATACGCAGTATTTT.

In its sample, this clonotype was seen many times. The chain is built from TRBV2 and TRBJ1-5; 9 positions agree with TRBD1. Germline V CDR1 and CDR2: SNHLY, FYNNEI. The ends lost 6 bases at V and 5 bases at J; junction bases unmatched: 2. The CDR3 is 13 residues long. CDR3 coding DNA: TGTGCCAGCAGAAGACAGGGGGATCAGCCCCAGCATTTT. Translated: CASRRQGDQPQHF.

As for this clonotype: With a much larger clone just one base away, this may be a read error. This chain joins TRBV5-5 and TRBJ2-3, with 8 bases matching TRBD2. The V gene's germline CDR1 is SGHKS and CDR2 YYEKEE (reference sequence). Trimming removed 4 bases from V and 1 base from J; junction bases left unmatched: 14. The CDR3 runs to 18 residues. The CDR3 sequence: CASSTLPGPAGGTDTQYF. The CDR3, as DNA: TGTGCCAGCAGCACACTCCCGGGACCAGCGGGAGGCACAGATACGCAGTATTTT.

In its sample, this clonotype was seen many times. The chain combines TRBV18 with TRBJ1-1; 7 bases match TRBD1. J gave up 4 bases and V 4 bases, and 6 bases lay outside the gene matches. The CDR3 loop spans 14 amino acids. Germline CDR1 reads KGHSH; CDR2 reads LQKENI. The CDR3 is CASSRQGSGTEAFF. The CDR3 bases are TGTGCCAGCTCACGACAGGGCAGCGGCACTGAAGCTTTCTTT.

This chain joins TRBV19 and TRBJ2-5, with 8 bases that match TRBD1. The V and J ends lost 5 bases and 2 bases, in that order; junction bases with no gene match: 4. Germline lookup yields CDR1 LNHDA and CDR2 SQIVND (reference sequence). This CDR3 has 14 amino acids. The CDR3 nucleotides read TGTGCCAGTAGTCCGTGGGACAGGCAAGAGACCCAGTACTTC. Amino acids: CASSPWDRQETQYF.

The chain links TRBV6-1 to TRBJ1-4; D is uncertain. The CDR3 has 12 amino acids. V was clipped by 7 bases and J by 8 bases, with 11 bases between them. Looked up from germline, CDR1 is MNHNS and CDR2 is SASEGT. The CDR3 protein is CASNQRREKLFF. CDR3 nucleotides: TGTGCCAGCAATCAGCGCCGGGAAAAACTGTTTTTT.

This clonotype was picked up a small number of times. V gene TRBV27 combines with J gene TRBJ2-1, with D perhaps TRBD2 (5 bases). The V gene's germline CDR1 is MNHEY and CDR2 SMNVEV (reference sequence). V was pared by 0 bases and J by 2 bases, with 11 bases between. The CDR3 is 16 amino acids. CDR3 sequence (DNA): TGTGCCAGCAGTTTATCGTACGGGATCACCTACAATGAGCAGTTCTTC. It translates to CASSLSYGITYNEQFF.

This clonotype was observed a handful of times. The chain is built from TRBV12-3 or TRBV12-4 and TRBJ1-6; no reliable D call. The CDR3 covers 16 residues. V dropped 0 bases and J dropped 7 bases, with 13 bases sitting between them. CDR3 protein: CASSLASPGDNSPLHF. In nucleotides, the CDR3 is TGTGCCAGCAGTTTAGCCTCCCCGGGAGACAATTCACCCCTCCACTTT.

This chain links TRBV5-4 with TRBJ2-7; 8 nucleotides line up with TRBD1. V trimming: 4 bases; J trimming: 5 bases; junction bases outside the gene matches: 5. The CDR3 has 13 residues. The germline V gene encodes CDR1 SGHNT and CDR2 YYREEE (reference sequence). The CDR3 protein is CASSKGQDNEQYF. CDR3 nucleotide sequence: TGTGCCAGCAGCAAGGGACAGGACAACGAGCAGTACTTC.

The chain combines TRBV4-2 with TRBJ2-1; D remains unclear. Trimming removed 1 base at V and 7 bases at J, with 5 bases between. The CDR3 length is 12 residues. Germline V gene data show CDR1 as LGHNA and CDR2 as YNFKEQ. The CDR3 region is CASSQVPNEQFF. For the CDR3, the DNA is TGTGCCAGCAGCCAAGTACCAAATGAGCAGTTCTTC.

The CDR3 here is CASSLTPRTGIGAGELFF. The CDR3 DNA reads TGTGCCAGCAGCTTAACCCCGAGGACAGGGATCGGCGCCGGGGAGCTGTTTTTT. J is TRBJ2-2 and V is TRBV7-3; TRBD1 agrees at 8 bases. This CDR3 spans 18 amino acids. Trimming at V came to 0 bases and at J to 6 bases, leaving 12 bases not matched to a gene. Germline lookup yields CDR1 SGHTA and CDR2 FQGTGA. Using reference TRBV7-3 and TRBJ2-2 for the parts outside the CDR3, the full variable domain is GAGVSQTPSNKVTEKGKYVELRCDPISGHTALYWYRQSLGQGPEFLIYFQGTGAADDSGLPNDRFFAVRPEGSVSTLKIQRTERGDSAVYLCASSLTPRTGIGAGELFFGEGSRLTVL.

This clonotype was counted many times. The CDR3 reads CASSLQTGGTTEAFF. CDR3 coding DNA: TGTGCCAGCAGCCTCCAGACAGGGGGGACCACTGAAGCTTTCTTT. The rearrangement uses TRBV11-2 and TRBJ1-1; 9 nucleotides line up with TRBD1. The CDR3 runs 15 residues. The V gene end was trimmed by 5 bases and the J gene end by 4 bases; junction bases not matched to a gene: 8. The germline V gene encodes CDR1 SGHAT and CDR2 FQNNGV.

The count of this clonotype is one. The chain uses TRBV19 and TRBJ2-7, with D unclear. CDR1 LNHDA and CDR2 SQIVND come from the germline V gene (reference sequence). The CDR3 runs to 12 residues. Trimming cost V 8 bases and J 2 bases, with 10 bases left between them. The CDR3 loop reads CASGSGPYEQYF. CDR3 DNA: TGTGCCAGTGGCTCGGGCCCCTACGAGCAGTACTTC.